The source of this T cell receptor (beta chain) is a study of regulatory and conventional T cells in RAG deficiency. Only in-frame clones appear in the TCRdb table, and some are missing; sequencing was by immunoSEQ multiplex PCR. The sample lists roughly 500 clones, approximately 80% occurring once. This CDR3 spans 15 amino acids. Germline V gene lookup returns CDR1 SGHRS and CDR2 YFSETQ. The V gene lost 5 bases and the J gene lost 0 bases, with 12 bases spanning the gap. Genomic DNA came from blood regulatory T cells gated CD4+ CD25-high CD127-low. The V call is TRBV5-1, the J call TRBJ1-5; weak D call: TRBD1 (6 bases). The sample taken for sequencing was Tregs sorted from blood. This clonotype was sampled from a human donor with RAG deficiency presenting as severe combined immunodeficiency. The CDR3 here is CASRLDSYSNQPQHF. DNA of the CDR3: TGCGCCAGCAGACTGGACAGCTATAGCAATCAGCCCCAGCATTTT.